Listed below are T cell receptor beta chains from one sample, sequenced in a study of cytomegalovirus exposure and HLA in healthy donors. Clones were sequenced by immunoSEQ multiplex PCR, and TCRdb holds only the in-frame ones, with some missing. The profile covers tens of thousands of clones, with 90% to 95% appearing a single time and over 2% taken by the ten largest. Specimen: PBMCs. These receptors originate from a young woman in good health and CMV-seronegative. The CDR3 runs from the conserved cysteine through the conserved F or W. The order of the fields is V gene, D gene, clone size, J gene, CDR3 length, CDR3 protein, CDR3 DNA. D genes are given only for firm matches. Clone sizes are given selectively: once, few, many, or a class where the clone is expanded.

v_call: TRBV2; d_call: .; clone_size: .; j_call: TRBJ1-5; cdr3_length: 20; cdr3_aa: CASSDLDTYGGGYSNQPQHF; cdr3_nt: TGTGCCAGCAGTGATCTTGACACCTACGGAGGTGGGTATAGCAATCAGCCCCAGCATTTT
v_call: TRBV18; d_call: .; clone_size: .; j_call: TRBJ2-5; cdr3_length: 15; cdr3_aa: CASSPSEIERETQYF; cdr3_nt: TGTGCCAGCTCACCGTCCGAGATAGAAAGAGAGACCCAGTACTTC
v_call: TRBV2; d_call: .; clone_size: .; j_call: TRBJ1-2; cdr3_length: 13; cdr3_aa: CASGRTPAYGYTF; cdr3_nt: TGTGCCAGCGGGCGGACTCCAGCCTATGGCTACACCTTC
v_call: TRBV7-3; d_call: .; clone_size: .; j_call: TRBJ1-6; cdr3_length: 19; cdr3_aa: CASSDGQTLILSYNSPLHF; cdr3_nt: TGTGCCAGCAGCGACGGACAGACACTAATACTCTCCTATAATTCACCCCTCCACTTT
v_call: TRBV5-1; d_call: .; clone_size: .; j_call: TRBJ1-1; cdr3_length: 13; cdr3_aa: CASSFTGGTEAFF; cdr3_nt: TGCGCCAGCAGCTTCACGGGAGGCACTGAAGCTTTCTTT
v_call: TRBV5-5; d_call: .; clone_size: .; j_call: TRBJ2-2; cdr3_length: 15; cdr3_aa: CASSSQGSNTGELFF; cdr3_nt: TGTGCCAGCAGTTCACAGGGATCTAACACCGGGGAGCTGTTTTTT
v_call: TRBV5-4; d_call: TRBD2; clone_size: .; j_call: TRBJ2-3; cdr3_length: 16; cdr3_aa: CASSKGTSGFTDTQYF; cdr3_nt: TGTGCCAGCAGCAAAGGGACTAGCGGATTCACAGATACGCAGTATTTT
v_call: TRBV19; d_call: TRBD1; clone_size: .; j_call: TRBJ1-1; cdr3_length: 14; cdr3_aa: CASSISRGLTEAFF; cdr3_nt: TGTGCCAGTAGTATTTCCAGGGGGCTCACTGAAGCTTTCTTT
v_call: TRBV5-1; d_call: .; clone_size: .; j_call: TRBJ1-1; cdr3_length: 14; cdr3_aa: CASSLSTGNTEAFF; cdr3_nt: TGCGCCAGCAGCTTGTCTACAGGGAACACTGAAGCTTTCTTT
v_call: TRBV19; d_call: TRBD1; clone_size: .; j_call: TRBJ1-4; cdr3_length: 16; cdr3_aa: CASSIVTGGHNEKLFF; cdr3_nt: TGTGCCAGTAGTATAGTGACAGGGGGCCACAATGAAAAACTGTTTTTT
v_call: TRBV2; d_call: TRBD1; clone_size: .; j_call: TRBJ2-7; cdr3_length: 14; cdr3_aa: CASIRTGGYYEQYF; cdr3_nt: TGTGCCAGCATTCGGACAGGGGGCTACTACGAGCAGTACTTC
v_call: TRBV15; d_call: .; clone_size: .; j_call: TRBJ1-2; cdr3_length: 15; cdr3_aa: CATSPEMGPNYGYTF; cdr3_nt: TGTGCCACCAGTCCTGAGATGGGGCCTAACTATGGCTACACCTTC
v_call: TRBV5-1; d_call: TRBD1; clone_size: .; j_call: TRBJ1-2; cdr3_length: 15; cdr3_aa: CASSLGDRRDYGYTF; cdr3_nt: TGCGCCAGCAGCTTGGGGGACAGGCGCGACTATGGCTACACCTTC
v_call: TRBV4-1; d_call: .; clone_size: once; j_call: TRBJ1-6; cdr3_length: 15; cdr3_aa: CASSQEGAHNSPLHF; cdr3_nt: TGCGCCAGCAGCCAAGAAGGGGCTCACAATTCACCCCTCCACTTT
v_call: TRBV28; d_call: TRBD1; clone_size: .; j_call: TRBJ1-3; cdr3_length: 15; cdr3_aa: CASSSQGAGGNTIYF; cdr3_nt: TGTGCCAGCAGTTCACAGGGGGCTGGTGGAAACACCATATATTTT
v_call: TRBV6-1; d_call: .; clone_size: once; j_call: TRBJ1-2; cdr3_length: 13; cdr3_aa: CASNAGEGDGYTF; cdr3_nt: TGTGCCAGCAACGCAGGGGAGGGAGATGGCTACACCTTC
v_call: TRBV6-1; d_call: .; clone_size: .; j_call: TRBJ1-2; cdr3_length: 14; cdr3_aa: CASGSRDTAYGYTF; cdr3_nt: TGTGCCAGCGGTTCCCGGGACACCGCCTATGGCTACACCTTC
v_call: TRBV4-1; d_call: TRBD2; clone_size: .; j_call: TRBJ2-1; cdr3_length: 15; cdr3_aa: CASSQDRLAGVEQFF; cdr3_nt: TGCGCCAGCAGCCAAGATCGGCTAGCGGGAGTTGAGCAGTTCTTC
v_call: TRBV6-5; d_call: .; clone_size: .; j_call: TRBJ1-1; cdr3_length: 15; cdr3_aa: CASSYSSGASTEAFF; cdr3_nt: TGTGCCAGCAGTTACTCGTCAGGGGCCAGCACTGAAGCTTTCTTT
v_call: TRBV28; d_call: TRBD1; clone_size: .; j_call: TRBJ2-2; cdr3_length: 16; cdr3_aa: CASSPWTGMNTGELFF; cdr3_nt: TGTGCCAGCAGTCCCTGGACAGGGATGAACACCGGGGAGCTGTTTTTT